This T cell receptor beta chain was recovered during a study of blood T cell repertoires in COVID-19. This clone was found once. The table came from immunoSEQ multiplex PCR; TCRdb's copy has only in-frame clones and leaves some out. The repertoire has about 270,000 clones, 88% of them found once; the top ten carry about 3%. Trimming removed 3 bases at V and 5 bases at J, with 4 bases between. The CDR3 extends over 11 amino acids. Participants' reported clinical history set cohort assignment. Recovery meant two consecutive negative NP/OP PCR tests, professional clearance, or resolved symptoms. The receptor was isolated from a woman between 50 and 59 years old who had recovered from COVID-19. The genes are TRBV12-3 or TRBV12-4 and TRBJ1-1; D not resolved. The sequencing sample was made of PBMCs or T cells enriched from blood (not recorded which). For the CDR3, the DNA is TGTGCCAGCAGTTTCCTGACTGAAGCTTTCTTT. It specifies CASSFLTEAFF.